This T cell receptor (beta chain) came from a study of human T cells and chemical hapten exposure (dated by TCRdb to the early 2020s). Turning to the overall study: For sensitization, 2% DPC in acetone was applied to a 2 cm by 2 cm area of upper inner arm skin. Throughout the study period of roughly 24 weeks, patients also received therapeutic DPC doses to the scalp every week. Patch testing was performed on the upper back with Finn chambers containing 0.01% DPC, and the patch tests were scored after 6 days according to International Contact Dermatitis Research Group standards. Most of the patients in the cohort were female, and the cohort covered alopecia areata with under or over 50% scalp involvement, alopecia totalis and alopecia universalis. Libraries were combined into a pool for sequencing, and differences in TCR yield between samples came mainly from small differences in library volumes within the pool. This study followed changes in the peripheral blood TCR repertoire in vivo during primary and secondary sensitization of alopecia patients to the hapten diphenylcyclopropenone (DPC). Blood samples were taken from patients before sensitization (week 0) and at 2, 6 and about 24 weeks after DPC sensitization. For TCR sequencing, blood came from 25 to 30 alopecia patients at anywhere from one to four time points (pre-sensitization, 2, 6 and 24 weeks).

Study-wide conclusions, independent of this receptor: All patients had alopecia, a presumed autoimmune disease, so their immune response might differ from that of healthy individuals. No change with DPC sensitization was found in the number of TCRs above 1 in 1000 frequency, and no evidence of global repertoire structure alterations was found. Expanded TCRs formed significantly more large CDR3 similarity clusters than pre-sensitization or healthy control sets, consistent with antigen-driven responses. Patch test score was positively correlated with the number of PT1 expanded TCRs, with significance at thresholds 8, 16 and 32 but not at 4. Repeated subsampling changed both the strength of the expansion versus patch-test correlation and the threshold at which the correlation became significant.

The time point label, as the study defines it: patch test 2, 6 weeks after DPC sensitization. This specimen's treatment or condition label, interpreted: therapeutic diphenylcyclopropenone sensitization with weekly scalp DPC. At every patch-test visit, the blood draw took place before the patch test was put on. To be eligible, patients had to be aged 18 to 70, diagnosed with alopecia and judged suitable for DPC therapy, while pregnant patients were excluded. Total RNA was isolated from unfractionated whole blood collected in Tempus Blood RNA tubes. CDR1 and CDR2 are read off the germline V gene (reference sequence) as SGHKS and YYEKEE. Trimming takes 6 bases from V and 4 bases from J, and the germline ends sit 20 bases apart. CDR3 length: 15 amino acids, cysteine to phenylalanine. Only the CDR3 DNA is retained, 45 bases long and in frame from the first base. This clonotype was observed many times. What antigen it recognizes has not been identified. Base-call qualities are not available, and no considerably larger clone is one nucleotide away.

Library construction relied on RACE. These reads were obtained on a NextSeq 500. Library preparation attached unique molecular identifiers to individual cDNA molecules for quantitative, reproducible TCR counting. From each blood RNA sample, both TCR alpha and TCR beta chains were sequenced. The original methods were these. A median of around 100,000 TCRs per sample was observed, with a range of about 23,224 to 690,600. The Decombinator software suite was used to annotate V, J and CDR3 in the TCR reads. Every sample was subsampled to the same number of TCRs (28,000) for the PS versus PT1 abundance plots. Expanded TCRs were defined as absent before sensitization and observed at least eight times at the 2-week time point. TCRdb applied fastp at Q25 and MiXCR to the public reads, then kept only in-frame beta chains. Every distinct CDR3 protein forms one entry, paired with its most common genes and DNA. The V and J calls were determined by TCRdb, not by the authors. Present in this sample are tens of thousands of distinct CDR3 sequences, 6.6% of which were seen just once. In total, the top ten clones hold 1% to 1.5% of the sample.

This receptor was obtained from a woman in her twenties or thirties with alopecia areata. Some clones in this sample may be carry-over from other donors' samples. This chain joins TRBV5-5 to TRBJ2-7; TRBD1 might be the D gene, on 6 matching bases. Sample: whole blood, taken in connection with sensitization to the hapten diphenylcyclopropenone (DPC). The base sequence is TGTGCCAGCACCCTGAGCGGACAGAGAGTATACGAGCAGTACTTC. It translates as CASTLSGQRVYEQYF.